Each of the 19 T cell receptor beta chains below was sequenced from the same sample in a study of T cells in Graves' hyperthyroidism and ophthalmopathy. Regions amplified from RNA transcripts were the TCR beta CDR3 regions. In the first-round RT-PCR of the TCR CDR3, the HTBI primer set was used. TCRdb ran MiXCR on the multiplex PCR reads and lists one entry per CDR3 protein. In the table there are 750,000 to 900,000 distinct CDR3 sequences, roughly 40% of which are singletons. Sample: blood. The source of these receptors is a young man with Graves' hyperthyroidism.

In this sample, this clonotype turned up a few times. J is TRBJ1-5 and V is TRBV6-1, with a possible D match to TRBD1 (6 bases). Germline CDR1 and CDR2: MNHNS and SASEGT. This CDR3 is 17 amino acids long. Trimming stripped 6 bases from V and 6 bases from J, with 24 bases between. The chain's CDR3 is CASSQLHDPGGSQPQHF. The CDR3 region has the DNA TGTGCCAGCAGCCAGCTTCATGACCCGGGGGGCTCTCAGCCCCAGCATTTT.

CDR3 in amino acids: CAISEGTGGWDGYTF. CDR3 nucleotides: TGTGCCATCAGTGAGGGGACAGGGGGCTGGGATGGCTACACCTTC. The chain couples TRBV10-3 to TRBJ1-2; 12 bases are shared with TRBD1. V shed 2 bases, J shed 6 bases, and the junction held 4 bases outside the gene matches. From germline, CDR1 is ENHRY and CDR2 SYGVKD. There are 15 residues in the CDR3.

This clonotype appeared many times. The gene calls are TRBV7-9 and TRBJ1-1; the D is unclear. The V end lost 5 bases, the J end lost 11 bases, and 9 bases lay between the germline ends. Germline assignment: CDR1 SEHNR and CDR2 FQNEAQ (reference sequence). The length of the CDR3 is 10 residues. The CDR3 nucleotides read TGTGCCAGCAGCGTTGACGTTGCTTTCTTT. It encodes CASSVDVAFF.

This clonotype appeared a few times. The chain combines TRBV7-2 with TRBJ2-5; D is possibly TRBD1 or TRBD2 (5 bases each). The V end was cut by 4 bases, the J end by 4 bases, with 13 bases between. Looked up from germline, CDR1 is SGHTA and CDR2 is FQGNSA. The CDR3 extends over 14 amino acids. The CDR3 loop reads CASSSSGGRETQYF. The DNA of the CDR3 is TGTGCCAGCAGCTCTTCTGGGGGTCGAGAGACCCAGTACTTC. Combining the CDR3 with reference TRBV7-2 and TRBJ2-5 gives the whole variable domain GAGVSQSPSNKVTEKGKDVELRCDPISGHTALYWYRQSLGQGLEFLIYFQGNSAPDKSGLPSDRFSAERTGGSVSTLTIQRTQQEDSAVYLCASSSSGGRETQYFGPGTRLLVL.

This clonotype was seen a few times. V gene TRBV4-1 combines with J gene TRBJ1-2; TRBD1 aligns across 7 bases. V dropped 4 bases and J dropped 7; count of bases not matched to a gene: 9. This CDR3 comprises 14 residues. Germline V gene data show CDR1 as MGHRA and CDR2 as YSYEKL. CDR3 region: CASSPTGSQGGYTF. The CDR3 DNA sequence: TGCGCCAGCAGCCCGACAGGGTCCCAGGGTGGCTACACCTTC.

The chain employs TRBV20-1 and TRBJ2-7, with TRBD2 matching 14 bases. After removal of 5 bases from V and 5 bases from J, the junction contained 5 bases not matched to a gene. Germline CDR1 is DFQATT and CDR2 is SNEGSKA (reference sequence). The CDR3 spans 14 residues. CDR3 sequence reads: CSASTSGGANEQYF. CDR3 nucleotides: TGCAGTGCTTCGACTAGCGGGGGGGCAAACGAGCAGTACTTC.

This clonotype was seen only a few times. The J gene is TRBJ1-3, the V gene TRBV9; possible D gene TRBD1, 6 bases. Germline assignment: CDR1 SGDLS and CDR2 YYNGEE. CDR3 length: 17 residues. Deletions cut 4 bases from V and 0 bases from J, with 17 bases between. The DNA of the CDR3 is TGTGCCAGCAGCCGTGAACCGGGGACACGCTCTGGAAACACCATATATTTT. Amino acids: CASSREPGTRSGNTIYF.

This clonotype was recorded many times. This rearrangement joins TRBV19 to TRBJ2-6, with 12 bases identical to TRBD1. V shed 6 bases and J 4 bases; nucleotides not matched to a gene: 7. CDR1 is LNHDA, CDR2 SQIVND, per germline (reference sequence). The length of the CDR3 is 17 residues. CDR3 residues: CASRPGQGAAGANVLTF. CDR3 nucleotides: TGTGCCAGTAGACCGGGACAGGGGGCGGCCGGGGCCAACGTCCTGACTTTC.

This clonotype was recorded only once. This chain joins TRBV5-1 and TRBJ2-7; 8 bases are shared with TRBD2. Germline loops: CDR1 SGHRS, CDR2 YFSETQ. The V segment lost 0 bases and the J segment 4 bases; nucleotides outside the gene matches: 6. The CDR3 contains 15 residues. CDR3 in amino acids: CASSLVPAGAYEQYF. The DNA for the CDR3 is TGCGCCAGCAGCTTGGTTCCAGCGGGGGCTTACGAGCAGTACTTC.

The genes are TRBV7-8 and TRBJ2-7; 9 bases align to TRBD2. This CDR3 comprises 15 residues. The ends lost 5 bases at V and 8 bases at J; junction bases unmatched: 13. Looked up from germline, CDR1 is SGHVS and CDR2 is FQNEAQ. The chain's CDR3 is CASSPEAGGPLKQYF. DNA for the CDR3: TGTGCCAGCAGCCCCGAAGCGGGAGGCCCCCTAAAGCAGTACTTC.

V gene TRBV10-2 combines with J gene TRBJ1-4, with 7 bases that match TRBD1. V was pared by 0 bases and J by 7 bases, with 11 bases of the junction left unmatched. CDR1 WSHSY and CDR2 SAAADI come from the germline V gene. The CDR3 totals 17 residues. CDR3 sequence reads: CASSESGDRELSEKLFF. The CDR3 coding sequence is TGCGCCAGCAGTGAGTCTGGAGACAGGGAGCTGAGTGAAAAACTGTTTTTT.

This clonotype was recorded at least ten times. The chain is built from TRBV7-3 and TRBJ1-2; TRBD1 might be the D (6 bases). The CDR3 runs to 14 residues. The V end was cut by 5 bases, the J end by 7 bases, with 17 bases between. Germline CDR1 SGHTA, CDR2 FQGTGA. The CDR3 loop is CASSKTGGAFGYTF. The DNA for the CDR3 is TGTGCCAGCAGCAAAACTGGGGGCGCTTTTGGCTACACCTTC.

There are a few counts of this clonotype. The V and J genes are TRBV7-2 and TRBJ1-6; 7 bases are shared with TRBD1. Germline V lookup: CDR1 SGHTA, CDR2 FQGNSA. The CDR3 sequence is 17 residues long. With 5 bases clipped from V and 3 bases from J, the junction kept 10 bases outside the gene matches. The CDR3 DNA is TGTGCCAGCAGCCAGGACGGACAGGTCTTCTATAATTCACCCCTCCACTTT. Translating gives CASSQDGQVFYNSPLHF.

The rearrangement uses TRBV5-4 and TRBJ1-1; no clear D gene. Looked up from germline, CDR1 is SGHNT and CDR2 is YYREEE (reference sequence). The CDR3 totals 14 residues. Trimming took 2 bases from V and 4 from J, leaving 12 bases between them. The CDR3 DNA reads as TGTGCCAGCAGCTTCGCGACGGAAGGCACTGAAGCTTTCTTT. Residues: CASSFATEGTEAFF.

This clonotype has only a few counts. The chain couples TRBV29-1 to TRBJ1-2; a weak D match, TRBD1 (5 bases). Trimming left V 0 bases short and J 4 bases short, with 12 bases between. CDR3 size: 14 residues. The germline V gene encodes CDR1 SQVTM and CDR2 ANQGSEA. CDR3 amino acids: CSVEDPGGFYGYTF. For the CDR3, the DNA is TGCAGCGTTGAAGATCCTGGGGGGTTCTATGGCTACACCTTC.

The gene calls are TRBV7-2 and TRBJ1-1; D is ambiguous. V was pared by 4 bases and J by 5 bases, with 14 bases between. Germline V gene sequence: CDR1 SGHTA, CDR2 FQGNSA. This CDR3 region has 14 residues. CDR3 coding DNA: TGTGCCAGCAGCTCCCCTGCCGGCGGAACTGAAGCTTTCTTT. It translates to CASSSPAGGTEAFF.

V usage is TRBV11-2 and J usage is TRBJ2-7; 8 bases are shared with TRBD1. Germline values: CDR1 SGHAT, CDR2 FQNNGV. J lost 6 bases, V lost 5 bases, and 9 bases had no gene match. This CDR3 has 14 residues. The CDR3 sequence is CASSRLQGVAEQYF. The CDR3 nucleotides are TGTGCCAGCAGCCGACTACAGGGGGTGGCCGAGCAGTACTTC.

The CDR3 DNA sequence: TGTGCCTCTACTAACGCGGGGGGCAAAGAAAACACCATATATTTT. As protein: CASTNAGGKENTIYF. V usage is TRBV10-3 and J usage is TRBJ1-3; D may be TRBD1 (6 bases). Trimming removed 11 bases at V and 6 bases at J, with 23 bases between. Germline V gene sequence: CDR1 ENHRY, CDR2 SYGVKD. This CDR3 contains 15 residues.

A few counts support this clonotype. This rearrangement joins TRBV11-1 to TRBJ2-7; a weak D match, TRBD2 (6 bases). The CDR3 runs to 16 residues. Germline-derived CDR1 and CDR2 are SGHAT and FQDESV (reference sequence). The V and J ends lost 9 bases and 2 bases respectively, with 23 bases between them. The CDR3 nucleotides read TGTGCCAGTAGTATGGGGGACGGAGGGGAAACCTACGAGCAGTACTTC. It encodes CASSMGDGGETYEQYF. The variable domain in full, with the rest retrieved from reference TRBV11-1 and TRBJ2-7, is EAEVAQSPRYKITEKSQAVAFWCDPISGHATLYWYRQILGQGPELLVQFQDESVVDDSQLPKDRFSAERLKGVDSTLKIQPAELGDSAMYLCASSMGDGGETYEQYFGPGTRLTVT.